What follows is one T cell receptor (beta chain) and its context. Its antigen is unidentified. V was clipped by 8 bases and J by 4 bases, with 9 bases between them. The CDR3 loop spans 12 amino acids. Looked up from germline, CDR1 is MNHEY and CDR2 is SVGAGI. This record comes from a study of cytomegalovirus exposure and HLA in healthy donors. Overall study results and limits: Altogether, 164 TCR beta chains were recorded as cytomegalovirus-associated.

Profiled with immunoSEQ multiplex PCR; TCRdb holds only in-frame clones, not every one. The sample gives about 120,000 clones, roughly nine tenths of which show up once; 4.4% is in the top ten. Material: PBMCs. The receptor's source is a man between 18 and 35 years old in good health and CMV-seropositive. The chain links TRBV6-5 to TRBJ2-1, with D hard to call. CDR3 DNA: TGTGCCAGCGGCATGGCTTACAATGAGCAGTTCTTC. It encodes CASGMAYNEQFF.